The present entry profiles one TCR beta chain with its context. Its antigen remains unidentified. All donors were healthy HIV-negative adults lacking recent acute infections or vaccinations. Clones were read by immunoSEQ multiplex PCR, and TCRdb kept only the in-frame ones, dropping some. Of over a million clones listed, around 78% were seen once; the top ten hold 0.55% to 0.7%. The CDR3 has 15 amino acids. Looked up from germline, CDR1 is MDHEN and CDR2 is SYDVKM. V shed 7 bases and J 7 bases; nucleotides not matched to a gene: 8. The record originates from a study of shared clonotypes between healthy human individuals. General study points: Lower generation probabilities were found for non-shared clonotypes than for those shared by all four donors. A few donors held approximately 4.6% of naive CD4 clonotypes in common. Depth of sequencing was expected to influence donor clonotype sharing.

This clonotype was sampled from a man in his late teens or twenties in good health. Some clones in this sample may be carry-over from other donors' samples. Material: memory CD4+ T cells from PBMCs. Subset denoted: CD45RA-negative fraction. The rearrangement joins TRBV28 to TRBJ1-5; TRBD1 matches at 12 bases. CDR3 sequence (DNA): TGTGCCAGCATCTTAAGGGACAGGGGGCGGCAGCCCCAGCATTTT. This sequence encodes CASILRDRGRQPQHF.